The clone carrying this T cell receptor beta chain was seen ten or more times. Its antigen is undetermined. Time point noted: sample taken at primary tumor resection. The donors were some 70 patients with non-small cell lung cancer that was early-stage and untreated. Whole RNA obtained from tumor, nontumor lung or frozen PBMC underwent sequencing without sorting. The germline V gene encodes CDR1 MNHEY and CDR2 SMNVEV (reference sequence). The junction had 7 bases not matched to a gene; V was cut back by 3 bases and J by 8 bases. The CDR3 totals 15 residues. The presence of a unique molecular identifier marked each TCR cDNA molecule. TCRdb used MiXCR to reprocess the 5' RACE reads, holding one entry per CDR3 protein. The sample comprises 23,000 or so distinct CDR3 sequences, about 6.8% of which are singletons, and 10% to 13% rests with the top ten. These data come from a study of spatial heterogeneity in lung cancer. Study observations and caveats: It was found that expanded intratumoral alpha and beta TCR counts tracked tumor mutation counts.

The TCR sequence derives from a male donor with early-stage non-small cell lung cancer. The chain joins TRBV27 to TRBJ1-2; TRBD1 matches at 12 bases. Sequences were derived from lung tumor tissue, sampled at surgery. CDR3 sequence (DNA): TGTGCCAGCAGTTTCTCCGGGACAGGGGGCCAGGGCTACACCTTC. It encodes CASSFSGTGGQGYTF.